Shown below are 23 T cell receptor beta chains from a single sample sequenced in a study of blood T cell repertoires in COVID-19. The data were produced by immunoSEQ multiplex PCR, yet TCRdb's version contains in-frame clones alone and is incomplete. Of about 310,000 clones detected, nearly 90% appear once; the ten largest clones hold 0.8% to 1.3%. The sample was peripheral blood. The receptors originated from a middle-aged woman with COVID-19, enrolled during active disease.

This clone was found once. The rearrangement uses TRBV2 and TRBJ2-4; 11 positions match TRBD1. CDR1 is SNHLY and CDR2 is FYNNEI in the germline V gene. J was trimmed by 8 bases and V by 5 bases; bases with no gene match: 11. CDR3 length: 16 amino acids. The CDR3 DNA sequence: TGTGCCAGCAGTTTGGACAGGGGGCGCGGGGGTGACATTCAGTACTTC. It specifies CASSLDRGRGGDIQYF. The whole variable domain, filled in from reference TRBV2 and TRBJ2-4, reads EPEVTQTPSHQVTQMGQEVILRCVPISNHLYFYWYRQILGQKVEFLVSFYNNEISEKSEIFDDQFSVERPDGSNFTLKIRSTKLEDSAMYFCASSLDRGRGGDIQYFGAGTRLSVL.

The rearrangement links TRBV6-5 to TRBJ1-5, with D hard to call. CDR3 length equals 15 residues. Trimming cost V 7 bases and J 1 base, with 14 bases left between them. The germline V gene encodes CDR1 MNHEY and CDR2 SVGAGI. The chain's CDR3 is CASTRRSWSNQPQHF. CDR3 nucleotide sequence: TGTGCCAGCACCCGCCGAAGCTGGAGCAATCAGCCCCAGCATTTT.

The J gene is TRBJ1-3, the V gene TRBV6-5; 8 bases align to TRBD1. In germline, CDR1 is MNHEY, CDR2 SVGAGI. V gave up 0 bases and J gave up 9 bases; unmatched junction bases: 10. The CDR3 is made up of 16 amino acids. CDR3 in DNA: TGTGCCAGCAGTTACTCCGGACAGGGTGTGGATGGCACCATATATTTT. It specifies CASSYSGQGVDGTIYF.

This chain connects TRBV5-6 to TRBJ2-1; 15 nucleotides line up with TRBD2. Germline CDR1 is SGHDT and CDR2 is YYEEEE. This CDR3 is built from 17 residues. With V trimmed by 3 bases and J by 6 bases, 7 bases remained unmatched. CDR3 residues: CASSWGLAGGRFNEQFF. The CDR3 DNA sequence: TGTGCCAGCAGCTGGGGACTAGCGGGAGGTAGGTTCAATGAGCAGTTCTTC.

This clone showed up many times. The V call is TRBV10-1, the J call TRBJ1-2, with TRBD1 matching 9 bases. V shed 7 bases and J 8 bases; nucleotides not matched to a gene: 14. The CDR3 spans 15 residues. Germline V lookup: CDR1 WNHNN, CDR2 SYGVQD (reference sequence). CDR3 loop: CASKPGQGYLCGYTF. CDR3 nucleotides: TGCGCCAGCAAGCCGGGACAGGGATACCTCTGCGGCTACACCTTC.

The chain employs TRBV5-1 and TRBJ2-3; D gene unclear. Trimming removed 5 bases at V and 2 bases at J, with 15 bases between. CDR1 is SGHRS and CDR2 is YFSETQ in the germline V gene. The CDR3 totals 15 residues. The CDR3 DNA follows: TGCGCCAGCAGACCCCTTGGAGATAACACAGATACGCAGTATTTT. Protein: CASRPLGDNTDTQYF.

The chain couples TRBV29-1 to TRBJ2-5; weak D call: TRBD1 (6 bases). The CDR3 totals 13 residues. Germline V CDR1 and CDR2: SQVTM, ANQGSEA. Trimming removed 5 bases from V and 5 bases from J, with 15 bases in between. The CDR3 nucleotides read TGCAGCGTTCTCAGGGGCACGGGGGAGACCCAGTACTTC. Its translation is CSVLRGTGETQYF.

This CDR3 is CASSWEGQPQHF. The DNA of the CDR3 is TGTGCCAGCAGCTGGGAGGGACAGCCCCAGCATTTT. The chain is built from TRBV5-4 and TRBJ1-5; D uncertain. Per germline, CDR1 SGHNT and CDR2 YYREEE (reference sequence). Trimming removed 3 bases from V and 7 bases from J, with 8 bases in between. This CDR3 is built from 12 residues.

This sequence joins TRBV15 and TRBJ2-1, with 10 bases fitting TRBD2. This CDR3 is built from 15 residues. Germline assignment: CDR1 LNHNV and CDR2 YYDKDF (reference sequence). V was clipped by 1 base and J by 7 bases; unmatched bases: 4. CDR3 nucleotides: TGTGCCACCAGCAGAGGACTAGCGGGCCTTAATGAGCAGTTCTTC. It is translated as CATSRGLAGLNEQFF.

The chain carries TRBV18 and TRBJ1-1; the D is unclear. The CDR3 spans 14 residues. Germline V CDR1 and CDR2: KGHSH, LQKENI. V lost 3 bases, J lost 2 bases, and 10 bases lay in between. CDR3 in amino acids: CASSPRVTNTEAFF. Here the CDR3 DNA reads TGTGCCAGCTCACCGAGGGTGACCAACACTGAAGCTTTCTTT.

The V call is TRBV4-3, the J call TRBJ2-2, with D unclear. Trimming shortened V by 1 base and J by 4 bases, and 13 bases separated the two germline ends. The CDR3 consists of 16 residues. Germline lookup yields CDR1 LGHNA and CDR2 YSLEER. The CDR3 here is CASSQATPTGTGELFF. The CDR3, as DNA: TGCGCCAGCAGCCAAGCTACCCCAACGGGCACCGGGGAGCTGTTTTTT.

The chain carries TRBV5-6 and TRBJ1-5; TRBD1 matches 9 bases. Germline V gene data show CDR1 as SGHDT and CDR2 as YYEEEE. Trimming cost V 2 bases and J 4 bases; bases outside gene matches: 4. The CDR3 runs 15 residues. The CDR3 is CASSFRDRDNQPQHF. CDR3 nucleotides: TGTGCCAGCAGCTTCCGGGACAGGGATAATCAGCCCCAGCATTTT.

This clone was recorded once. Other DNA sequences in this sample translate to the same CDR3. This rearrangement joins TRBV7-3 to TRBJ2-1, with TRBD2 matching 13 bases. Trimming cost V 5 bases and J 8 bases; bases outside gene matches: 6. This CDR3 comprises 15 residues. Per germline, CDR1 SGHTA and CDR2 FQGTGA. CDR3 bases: TGTGCCAGCAGCCCCCGACTAGCGGGGGGCCATGAGCAGTTCTTC. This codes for CASSPRLAGGHEQFF.

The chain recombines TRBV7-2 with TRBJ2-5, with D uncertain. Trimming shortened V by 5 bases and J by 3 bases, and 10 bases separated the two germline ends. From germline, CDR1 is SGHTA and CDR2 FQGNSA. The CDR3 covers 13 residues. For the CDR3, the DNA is TGTGCCAGCAGCCCGGTGACAAAAGAGACCCAGTACTTC. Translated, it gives CASSPVTKETQYF. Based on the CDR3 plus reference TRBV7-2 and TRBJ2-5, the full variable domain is GAGVSQSPSNKVTEKGKDVELRCDPISGHTALYWYRQSLGQGLEFLIYFQGNSAPDKSGLPSDRFSAERTGGSVSTLTIQRTQQEDSAVYLCASSPVTKETQYFGPGTRLLVL.

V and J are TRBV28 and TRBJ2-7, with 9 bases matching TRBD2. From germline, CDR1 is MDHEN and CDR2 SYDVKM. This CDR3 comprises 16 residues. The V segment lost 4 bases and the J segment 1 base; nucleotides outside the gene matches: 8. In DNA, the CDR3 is TGTGCCAGCAGTTCTTTAGCGGGAGAGGCGTCCTACGAGCAGTACTTC. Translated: CASSSLAGEASYEQYF.

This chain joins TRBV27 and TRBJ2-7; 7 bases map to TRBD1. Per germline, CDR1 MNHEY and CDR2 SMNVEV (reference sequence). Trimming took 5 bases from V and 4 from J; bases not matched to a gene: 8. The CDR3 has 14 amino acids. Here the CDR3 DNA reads TGTGCCAGCAGTCGTGGGACAGATTTTTACGAGCAGTACTTC. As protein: CASSRGTDFYEQYF.

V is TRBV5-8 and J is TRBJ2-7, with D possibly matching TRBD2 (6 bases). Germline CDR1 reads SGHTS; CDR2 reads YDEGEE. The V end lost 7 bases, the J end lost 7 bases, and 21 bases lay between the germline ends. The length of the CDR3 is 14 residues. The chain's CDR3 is CASASGYTRGEQYF. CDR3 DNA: TGTGCCAGCGCGTCAGGGTATACCCGGGGGGAGCAGTACTTC.

For the CDR3, the DNA is TGTGCCAGCAGCCAGAAAAGCGGGAGCTCCTACAATGAGCAGTTCTTC. Amino acid sequence: CASSQKSGSSYNEQFF. The gene calls are TRBV3-1 (or the pseudogene TRBV3-2) and TRBJ2-1, with 8 bases aligning to TRBD2. There are 16 residues in the CDR3. V lost 3 bases to trimming and J lost 0 bases; unmatched junction nucleotides: 4. Germline V gene sequence: CDR1 LGHDT, CDR2 YNNKEL (reference sequence).

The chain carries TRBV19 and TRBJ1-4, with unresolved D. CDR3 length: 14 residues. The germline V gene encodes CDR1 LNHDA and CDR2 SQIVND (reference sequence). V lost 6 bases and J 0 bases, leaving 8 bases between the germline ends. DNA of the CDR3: TGTGCCAGTAGGGGAGGGCCAACTAATGAAAAACTGTTTTTT. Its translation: CASRGGPTNEKLFF.

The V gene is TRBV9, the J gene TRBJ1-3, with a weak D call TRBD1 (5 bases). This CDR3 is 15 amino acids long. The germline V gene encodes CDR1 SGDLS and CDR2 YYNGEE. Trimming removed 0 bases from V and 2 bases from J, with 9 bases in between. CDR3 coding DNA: TGTGCCAGCAGCGTAGGGGGACTGGCTGGAAACACCATATATTTT. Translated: CASSVGGLAGNTIYF. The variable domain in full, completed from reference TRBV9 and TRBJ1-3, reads DSGVTQTPKHLITATGQRVTLRCSPRSGDLSVYWYQQSLDQGLQFLIQYYNGEERAKGNILERFSAQQFPDLHSELNLSSLELGDSALYFCASSVGGLAGNTIYFGEGSWLTVV.

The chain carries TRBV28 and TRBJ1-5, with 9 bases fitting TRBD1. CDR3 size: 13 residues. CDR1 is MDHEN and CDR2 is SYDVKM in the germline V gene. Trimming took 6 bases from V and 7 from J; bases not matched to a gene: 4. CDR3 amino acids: CASRQGAHQPQHF. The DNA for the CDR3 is TGTGCCAGCAGACAGGGGGCGCACCAGCCCCAGCATTTT. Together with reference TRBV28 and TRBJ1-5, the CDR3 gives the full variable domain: DVKVTQSSRYLVKRTGEKVFLECVQDMDHENMFWYRQDPGLGLRLIYFSYDVKMKEKGDIPEGYSVSREKKERFSLILESASTNQTSMYLCASRQGAHQPQHFGDGTRLSIL.

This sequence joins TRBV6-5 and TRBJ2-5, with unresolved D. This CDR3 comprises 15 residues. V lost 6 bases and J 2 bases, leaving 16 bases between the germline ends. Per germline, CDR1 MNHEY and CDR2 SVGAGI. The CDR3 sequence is CASSPQVRIQETQYF. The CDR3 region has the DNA TGTGCCAGCAGCCCCCAGGTTCGAATACAAGAGACCCAGTACTTC.

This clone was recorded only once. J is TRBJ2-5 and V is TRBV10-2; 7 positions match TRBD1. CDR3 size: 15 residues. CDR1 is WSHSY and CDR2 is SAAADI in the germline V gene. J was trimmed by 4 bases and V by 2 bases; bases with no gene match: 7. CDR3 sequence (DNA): TGCGCCAGCAGTGAGAAGAGGGGGCTCCTAGAGACCCAGTACTTC. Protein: CASSEKRGLLETQYF.